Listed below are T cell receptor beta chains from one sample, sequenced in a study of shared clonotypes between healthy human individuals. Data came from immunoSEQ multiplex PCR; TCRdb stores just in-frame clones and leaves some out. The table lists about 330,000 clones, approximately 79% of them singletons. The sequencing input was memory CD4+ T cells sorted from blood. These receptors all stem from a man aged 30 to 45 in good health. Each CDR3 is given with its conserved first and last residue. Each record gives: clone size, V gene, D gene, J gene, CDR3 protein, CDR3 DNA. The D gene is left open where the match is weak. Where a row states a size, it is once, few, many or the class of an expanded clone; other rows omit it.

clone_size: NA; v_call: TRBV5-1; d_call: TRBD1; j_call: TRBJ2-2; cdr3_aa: CASSTGTGTGELFF; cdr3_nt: TGCGCCAGCAGCACCGGGACAGGGACCGGGGAGCTGTTTTTT
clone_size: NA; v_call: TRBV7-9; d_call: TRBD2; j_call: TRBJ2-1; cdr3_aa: CASSLGAGAYNEQFF; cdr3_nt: TGTGCCAGCAGCTTGGGAGCGGGAGCGTACAATGAGCAGTTCTTC
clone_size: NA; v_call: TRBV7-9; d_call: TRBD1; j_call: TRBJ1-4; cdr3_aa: CASSLGTGVEKLFF; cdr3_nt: TGTGCCAGCAGCTTAGGTACAGGGGTTGAAAAACTGTTTTTT
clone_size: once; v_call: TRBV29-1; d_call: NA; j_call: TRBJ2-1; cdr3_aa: CSVEGTISSYNEQFF; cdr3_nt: TGCAGCGTTGAGGGCACAATTAGCTCCTACAATGAGCAGTTCTTC
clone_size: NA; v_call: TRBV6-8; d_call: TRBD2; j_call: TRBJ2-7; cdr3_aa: CATWTGAGGRYEQYF; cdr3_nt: TGTGCCACCTGGACGGGGGCGGGAGGACGCTACGAGCAGTACTTC
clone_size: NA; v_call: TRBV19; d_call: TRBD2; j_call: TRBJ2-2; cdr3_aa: CASSIRLAGGWTGELFF; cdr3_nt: TGTGCCAGTAGTATAAGACTAGCGGGAGGTTGGACCGGGGAGCTGTTTTTT
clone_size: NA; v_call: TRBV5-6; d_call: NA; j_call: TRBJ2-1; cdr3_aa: CASRPFSDNEQFF; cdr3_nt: TGTGCCAGCAGGCCCTTCTCGGACAATGAGCAGTTCTTC
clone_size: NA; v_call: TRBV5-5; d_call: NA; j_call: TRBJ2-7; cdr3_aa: CASRPSLRQASYEQYF; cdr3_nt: TGTGCCAGCAGGCCGAGCCTCCGACAGGCGTCCTACGAGCAGTACTTC
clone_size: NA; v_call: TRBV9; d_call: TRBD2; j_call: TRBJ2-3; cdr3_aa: CASSVDPPGLVSDTQYF; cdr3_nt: TGTGCCAGCAGCGTAGACCCCCCGGGACTAGTCTCCGATACGCAGTATTTT
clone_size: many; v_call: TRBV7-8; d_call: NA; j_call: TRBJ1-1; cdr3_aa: CASSYPGQTNTEAFF; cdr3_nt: TGTGCCAGCAGCTATCCGGGACAAACAAACACTGAAGCTTTCTTT
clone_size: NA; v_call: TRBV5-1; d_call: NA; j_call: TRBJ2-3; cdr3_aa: CASSLGGASDTQYF; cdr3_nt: TGCGCCAGCAGCTTGGGAGGGGCATCAGATACGCAGTATTTT
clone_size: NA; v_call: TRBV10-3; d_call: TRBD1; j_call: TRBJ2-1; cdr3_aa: CATLPGQANNEQFF; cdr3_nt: TGTGCCACCCTGCCGGGACAGGCTAACAATGAGCAGTTCTTC
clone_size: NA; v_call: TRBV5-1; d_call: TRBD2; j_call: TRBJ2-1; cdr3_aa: CASSWGLASDEQFF; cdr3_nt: TGCGCCAGCAGCTGGGGACTAGCTTCCGATGAGCAGTTCTTC
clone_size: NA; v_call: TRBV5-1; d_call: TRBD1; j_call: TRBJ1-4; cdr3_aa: CASSLLGQGANEKLFF; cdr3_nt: TGCGCCAGCAGCTTGCTCGGACAGGGGGCTAATGAAAAACTGTTTTTT
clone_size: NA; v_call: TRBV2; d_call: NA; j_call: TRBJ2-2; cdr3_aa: CASSEGSLVLELFF; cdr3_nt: TGTGCCAGCAGTGAAGGTTCGCTAGTTTTGGAGCTGTTTTTT
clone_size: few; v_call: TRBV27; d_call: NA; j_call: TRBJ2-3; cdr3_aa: CASSLKVGTDTQYF; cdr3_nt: TGTGCCAGCAGTTTGAAGGTGGGCACTGATACGCAGTATTTT
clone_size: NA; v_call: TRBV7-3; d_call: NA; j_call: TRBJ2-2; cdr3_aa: CASSRGQQNTGELFF; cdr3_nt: TGTGCCAGCAGCCGCGGACAGCAGAACACCGGGGAGCTGTTTTTT
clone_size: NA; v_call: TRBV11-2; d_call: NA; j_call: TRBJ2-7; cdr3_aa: CASSQLGGYPYEQYF; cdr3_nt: TGTGCCAGCAGCCAACTCGGCGGCTATCCCTACGAGCAGTACTTC
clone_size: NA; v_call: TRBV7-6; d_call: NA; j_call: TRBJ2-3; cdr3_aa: CASTIGGYTDTQYF; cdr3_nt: TGTGCCAGCACCATTGGAGGGTACACAGATACGCAGTATTTT
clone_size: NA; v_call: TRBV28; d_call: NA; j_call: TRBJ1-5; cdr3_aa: CASTSYRGLDQPQHF; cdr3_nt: TGTGCCAGCACCTCCTATCGGGGCCTAGATCAGCCCCAGCATTTT
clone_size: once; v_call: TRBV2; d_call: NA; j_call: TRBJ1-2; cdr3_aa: CASSERELLGYGYTF; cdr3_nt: TGTGCCAGCAGTGAGAGAGAGCTATTGGGCTATGGCTACACCTTC
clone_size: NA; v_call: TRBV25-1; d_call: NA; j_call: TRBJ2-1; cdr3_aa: CASGISGKGSGQFF; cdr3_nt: TGTGCCAGCGGTATCTCAGGGAAGGGCTCCGGGCAGTTCTTC
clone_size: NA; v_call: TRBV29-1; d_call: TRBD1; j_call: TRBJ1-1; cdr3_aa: CSGKKGGTVNTEAFF; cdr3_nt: TGCAGCGGTAAAAAGGGTGGGACAGTCAACACTGAAGCTTTCTTT
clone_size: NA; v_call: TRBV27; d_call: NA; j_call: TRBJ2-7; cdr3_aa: CASSLSPRSRYEQYF; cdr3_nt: TGTGCCAGCAGTTTATCGCCCAGGTCGAGGTACGAGCAGTACTTC
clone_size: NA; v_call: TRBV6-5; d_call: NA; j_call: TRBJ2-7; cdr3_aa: CASSYSFVSTYEQYF; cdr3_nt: TGTGCCAGCAGTTACTCTTTTGTTTCTACCTACGAGCAGTACTTC
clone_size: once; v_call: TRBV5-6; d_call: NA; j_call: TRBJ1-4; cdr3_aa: CASRRDATNEKLFF; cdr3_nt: TGTGCCAGCAGACGAGATGCAACTAATGAAAAACTGTTTTTT
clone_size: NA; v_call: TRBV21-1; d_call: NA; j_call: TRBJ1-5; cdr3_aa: CAGIWEPLLKRRNQPQHF; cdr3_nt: TGTGCCGGAATTTGGGAACCCCTATTAAAGAGACGGAATCAGCCCCAGCATTTT
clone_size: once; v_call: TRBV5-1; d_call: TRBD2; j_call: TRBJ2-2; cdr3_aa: CASSLGGLAVGELFF; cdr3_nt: TGCGCCAGCAGCTTGGGTGGACTAGCGGTCGGGGAGCTGTTTTTT
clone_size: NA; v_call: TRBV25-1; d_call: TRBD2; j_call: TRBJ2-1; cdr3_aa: CASSASRFASGAYNEQFF; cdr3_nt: TGTGCCAGCAGTGCGTCAAGGTTTGCTAGCGGGGCTTACAATGAGCAGTTCTTC
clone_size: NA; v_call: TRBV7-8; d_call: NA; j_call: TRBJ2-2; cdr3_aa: CASSPGQGRYTGELFF; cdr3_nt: TGTGCCAGCAGCCCGGGGCAGGGGAGGTACACCGGGGAGCTGTTTTTT
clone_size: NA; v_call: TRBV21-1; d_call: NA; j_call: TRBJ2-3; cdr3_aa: CASSRRGESTDTQYF; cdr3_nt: TGTGCCAGCAGCAGGAGGGGGGAAAGCACAGATACGCAGTATTTT
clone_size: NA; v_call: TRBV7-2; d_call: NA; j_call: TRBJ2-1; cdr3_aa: CASSLDYRSIEQFF; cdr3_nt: TGTGCCAGCAGCTTAGATTATCGGTCAATTGAGCAGTTCTTC